This T cell receptor (beta chain) was sequenced for a study of blood T cell repertoires in COVID-19. This CDR3 comprises 13 residues. Trimming shortened V by 7 bases and J by 3 bases, and 12 bases separated the two germline ends. Germline V gene lookup returns CDR1 LNHDA and CDR2 SQIVND (reference sequence). The table came from immunoSEQ multiplex PCR; TCRdb's copy has only in-frame clones and leaves some out. Altogether fewer than 350,000 clones are present, about 88% being singletons, with the ten largest covering approximately 1%. This receptor was obtained from a young woman who had been exposed to COVID-19. Sequencing was performed on PBMCs or T cells enriched from blood (not recorded which). The chain uses TRBV19 and TRBJ2-5; D is perhaps TRBD2 (5 bases). CDR3 DNA sequence: TGTGCCAGTACCCGGGGTAGCAAAGAGACCCAGTACTTC. Encoded protein: CASTRGSKETQYF.